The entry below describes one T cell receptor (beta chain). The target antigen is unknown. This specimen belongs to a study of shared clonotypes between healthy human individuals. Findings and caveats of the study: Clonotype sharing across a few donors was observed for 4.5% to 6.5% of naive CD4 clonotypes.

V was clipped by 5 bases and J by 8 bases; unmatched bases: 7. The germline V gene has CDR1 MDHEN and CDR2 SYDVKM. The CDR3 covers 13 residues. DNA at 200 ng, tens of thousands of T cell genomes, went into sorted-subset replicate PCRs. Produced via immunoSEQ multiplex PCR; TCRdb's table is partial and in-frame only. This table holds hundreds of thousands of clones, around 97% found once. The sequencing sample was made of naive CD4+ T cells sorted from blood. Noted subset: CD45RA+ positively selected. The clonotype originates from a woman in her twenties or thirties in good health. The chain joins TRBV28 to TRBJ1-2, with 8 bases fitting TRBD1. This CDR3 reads CASSTDREAGYTF. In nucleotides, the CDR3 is TGTGCCAGCAGTACGGACAGGGAGGCAGGCTACACCTTC.